The T cell receptor (beta chain) described here comes from a study of shared clonotypes between healthy human individuals. The study's findings and limits: Among the subsets, naive ones generally showed larger estimated richness than memory ones. Generation probability values for non-shared clonotypes were lower than those for clonotypes shared by all four donors.

Positive CCR7 selection of CD45RO-negative cells yielded the naive CD8 cells, and terminally differentiated effector memory CD45RA+ cells were excluded. On this clone itself: Its antigen is unknown.

TCRdb's copy holds only in-frame clones and misses some; the assay was immunoSEQ multiplex PCR. This table has about 2.2 million clones, about 93% appearing once. The sample was naive CD8+ T cells from PBMCs. The TCR comes from a man aged 18 to 35 in good health. Some clones in this sample may be carry-over from other donors' samples.

CDR3 bases: TGTGCCAGCAGTCTCGACAGGCGATACGCTGCGAACACCGGGGAGCTGTTTTTT. This translates into CASSLDRRYAANTGELFF. The chain links TRBV27 to TRBJ2-2; maybe TRBD1 (6 bases). The V gene's germline CDR1 is MNHEY and CDR2 SMNVEV (reference sequence). The V end lost 5 bases, the J end lost 0 bases, and 19 bases lay between the germline ends. The CDR3 extends over 18 amino acids.